A single sample gave rise to the 24 T cell receptor beta chains below, sequenced in a study of T-cell memory formation after mild COVID-19. MiXCR, applied by TCRdb to the 5' RACE reads, yields one record per CDR3 protein. The data hold 35,000 to 50,000 distinct CDR3 sequences, with 9.5% observed a single time. Material: PBMCs or a T cell subset sorted from them (not recorded which). Receptor source: an adult woman who had mild COVID-19 (a few samples of this study predate the infection). Cell type and time point are not known.

This clonotype was recorded a few times. The chain links TRBV20-1 to TRBJ1-1; the D gene is possibly TRBD1 (5 bases). Trimming shortened V by 0 bases and J by 4 bases, and 15 bases separated the two germline ends. Looked up from germline, CDR1 is DFQATT and CDR2 is SNEGSKA (reference sequence). The CDR3 contains 15 residues. The CDR3 nucleotides read TGCAGTGCTAGAGATCATGGGGGAGGATTCACTGAAGCTTTCTTT. Residues: CSARDHGGGFTEAFF.

This clonotype was counted ten times or more. The rearrangement uses TRBV20-1 and TRBJ2-5; 11 bases map to TRBD2. CDR3 length: 16 residues. V lost 0 bases to trimming and J lost 1 base; unmatched junction nucleotides: 4. Germline CDR1 is DFQATT and CDR2 is SNEGSKA (reference sequence). The chain's CDR3 is CSARDVLAGVQETQYF. The CDR3 nucleotides are TGCAGTGCTAGAGATGTACTAGCGGGGGTCCAAGAGACCCAGTACTTC.

The chain uses TRBV7-9 and TRBJ2-1; D gene ambiguous. Trimming pared 1 base from V and 7 bases from J, leaving 14 bases between. Germline-derived CDR1 and CDR2 are SEHNR and FQNEAQ (reference sequence). The CDR3 is 15 amino acids. The CDR3 loop is CASSLGTPLGNEQFF. The DNA of the CDR3 is TGTGCCAGCAGCTTAGGCACCCCACTGGGGAATGAGCAGTTCTTC.

The chain recombines TRBV12-2 with TRBJ2-1; the DNA was not compared with TRBD1, the D call given in the table. TRBV12-2 is flagged as a pseudogene. The CDR3 loop spans 16 amino acids. CDR3 residues: CASRQGDRSSYNEQFF. The CDR3 DNA reads as TGTGCAAGTCGACAGGGGGACAGATCTTCCTACAATGAGCAGTTCTTC.

This clonotype was picked up many times. J is TRBJ2-7 and V is TRBV6-5; 9 nucleotides align to TRBD1. Germline CDR1 MNHEY, CDR2 SVGAGI. The CDR3 covers 16 residues. V dropped 8 bases and J dropped 7; count of bases not matched to a gene: 18. This CDR3 is CASAPGTPGQGREQYF. For the CDR3, the DNA is TGTGCCAGCGCGCCGGGAACCCCGGGACAGGGTAGGGAGCAGTACTTC.

The chain joins TRBV7-9 to TRBJ2-1; 10 nucleotides align to TRBD2. The CDR3 sequence is 14 residues long. After removal of 1 base from V and 8 bases from J, the junction contained 2 bases not matched to a gene. CDR1 SEHNR and CDR2 FQNEAQ come from the germline V gene (reference sequence). DNA for the CDR3: TGTGCCAGCAGCTTAGTAGCGGGAGGCGATGAGCAGTTCTTC. Protein: CASSLVAGGDEQFF.

This clonotype was recorded at least ten times. As DNA, the CDR3 is TGCAGTGCTAGCGGGGGGGATACAGATACGCAGTATTTT. It codes for CSASGGDTDTQYF. V usage is TRBV20-1 and J usage is TRBJ2-3; 8 bases map to TRBD2. In germline, CDR1 is DFQATT, CDR2 SNEGSKA (reference sequence). The CDR3 consists of 13 residues. Unmatched junction bases numbered 2, after V lost 3 bases and J lost 3 bases.

This clonotype was detected many times. The chain employs TRBV6-1 and TRBJ2-7, with unresolved D. This CDR3 spans 13 amino acids. Germline V gene data show CDR1 as MNHNS and CDR2 as SASEGT. The V and J ends lost 0 bases and 0 bases respectively, with 3 bases between them. This CDR3 is CASSEAGSYEQYF. The CDR3 bases are TGTGCCAGCAGTGAAGCGGGCTCCTACGAGCAGTACTTC.

This clonotype was found many times. The V gene is TRBV6-1, the J gene TRBJ2-7; D not certain. CDR1 is MNHNS and CDR2 is SASEGT in the germline V gene. The V gene lost 3 bases and the J gene lost 3 bases, with 9 bases spanning the gap. The CDR3 totals 13 residues. CDR3 amino acids: CASSDRENYEQYF. In nucleotides, the CDR3 is TGTGCCAGCAGTGATAGGGAAAACTACGAGCAGTACTTC.

This rearrangement joins TRBV30 to TRBJ2-1; 7 bases match TRBD2. CDR1 GTSNPN and CDR2 SVGIG come from the germline V gene (reference sequence). The trim removed 4 bases at V and 5 bases at J, leaving 8 bases unmatched. CDR3 length: 14 amino acids. Here the CDR3 DNA reads TGTGCCTGGATTATGGCTAGCGGTGACAATGAGCAGTTCTTC. Translating it yields CAWIMASGDNEQFF.

This clonotype was counted only a few times. This chain uses TRBV6-1 with TRBJ2-5, with 9 nucleotides matching TRBD1. CDR3 size: 15 residues. The J segment lost 4 bases and the V segment lost 6 bases, leaving 9 bases of the junction unmatched. The germline V gene has CDR1 MNHNS and CDR2 SASEGT. Here the CDR3 reads CASSTQGARGETQYF. In DNA form, the CDR3 reads TGTGCCAGCAGCACACAGGGGGCAAGAGGAGAGACCCAGTACTTC.

This chain links TRBV4-1 with TRBJ1-2; 10 bases map to TRBD1. This CDR3 region has 15 residues. Looked up from germline, CDR1 is MGHRA and CDR2 is YSYEKL. Unmatched junction bases numbered 9, after V lost 3 bases and J lost 8 bases. CDR3 DNA sequence: TGCGCCAGCAGCCAGCCTCGACAGGGGGCAGGGGGCTACACCTTC. It codes for CASSQPRQGAGGYTF.

This clonotype was seen only a few times. This chain links TRBV5-5 with TRBJ1-5; D is unclear. The ends were cut back, 6 bases at V and 4 bases at J, with 8 bases in the middle. The CDR3 is 12 amino acids. Germline V gene lookup returns CDR1 SGHKS and CDR2 YYEKEE (reference sequence). The CDR3 loop reads CASTMGNQPQHF. CDR3 nucleotides: TGTGCCAGCACCATGGGTAATCAGCCCCAGCATTTT.

The chain carries TRBV4-2 and TRBJ1-5; D uncertain. The V gene lost 0 bases and the J gene lost 2 bases, with 8 bases spanning the gap. The CDR3 consists of 15 residues. Germline V gives CDR1 LGHNA, CDR2 YNFKEQ. DNA for the CDR3: TGTGCCAGCAGCCAAGAGAGGGCGGGCAATCAGCCCCAGCATTTT. This translates into CASSQERAGNQPQHF.

The gene calls are TRBV4-3 and TRBJ1-2, with unresolved D. The germline V and J ends were trimmed by 1 base and 8 bases, with 14 bases remaining between them. Germline CDR1 is LGHNA and CDR2 is YSLEER. The CDR3 has 14 residues. CDR3 protein: CASSQGGGLWGYTF. The CDR3 coding sequence is TGCGCCAGCAGCCAAGGAGGCGGTCTCTGGGGCTACACCTTC.

V gene TRBV19 combines with J gene TRBJ2-5, with TRBD1 as a possible D gene (5 bases). This CDR3 comprises 17 residues. V was cut by 0 bases and J by 1 base, with 15 bases left in between. CDR1 is LNHDA, CDR2 SQIVND, per germline (reference sequence). This CDR3 is CASSIDLGRVGQETQYF. CDR3 nucleotides: TGTGCCAGTAGTATAGATTTAGGCAGGGTTGGCCAAGAGACCCAGTACTTC.

V gene TRBV12-3 or TRBV12-4 combines with J gene TRBJ2-3; 7 bases fit TRBD1. This CDR3 is built from 12 residues. J lost 6 bases, V lost 6 bases, and 3 bases had no gene match. The CDR3 reads CASRAQGDTQYF. The DNA of the CDR3 is TGTGCCAGCAGGGCACAGGGGGATACGCAGTATTTT.

This clonotype has only a few counts. V and J are TRBV2 and TRBJ2-5, with D possibly being TRBD1 (6 bases). Germline V gene sequence: CDR1 SNHLY, CDR2 FYNNEI. V lost 6 bases, J lost 2 bases, and 13 bases lay in between. The CDR3 sequence is 14 residues long. The CDR3 DNA is TGTGCCAGCAGCCGGGTGGGGGCACAAGAGACCCAGTACTTC. Translating gives CASSRVGAQETQYF.

There are a few counts of this clonotype. The DNA of the CDR3 is TGCGCCAGCAGCTTCAGGGATCCATCGGACAATGAGCAGTTCTTC. This codes for CASSFRDPSDNEQFF. The chain recombines TRBV5-1 with TRBJ2-1; D is perhaps TRBD1 (5 bases). Germline lookup yields CDR1 SGHRS and CDR2 YFSETQ. This CDR3 has 15 residues. The V and J ends lost 2 bases and 5 bases respectively, with 14 bases between them.

This clonotype was seen many times. The CDR3 coding sequence is TGTGCCAGCAGCTTAATCCCAGACTATGGCTACACCTTC. Protein sequence: CASSLIPDYGYTF. The genes are TRBV11-2 and TRBJ1-2; D not resolved. The V gene lost 2 bases and the J gene lost 3 bases, with 7 bases spanning the gap. Germline V gene sequence: CDR1 SGHAT, CDR2 FQNNGV. The CDR3 spans 13 residues.

This clonotype was seen only a few times. The V call is TRBV5-1, the J call TRBJ2-7, with 10 bases fitting TRBD2. CDR3 length: 16 amino acids. Trimming took 1 base from V and 2 from J; bases not matched to a gene: 6. Germline assignment: CDR1 SGHRS and CDR2 YFSETQ. CDR3 bases: TGCGCCAGCAGCTTGAGAGCTAGCGGGAGAGCCTACGAGCAGTACTTC. This sequence encodes CASSLRASGRAYEQYF.

In this sample, this clonotype turned up many times. The chain is built from TRBV25-1 and TRBJ2-7; D unresolved. CDR1 is MGHDK, CDR2 SYGVNS, per germline. This CDR3 is built from 13 residues. The V and J ends lost 2 bases and 5 bases respectively, with 10 bases between them. The DNA of the CDR3 is TGTGCCAGCAGTGAAGTTGGGGTCCACGAGCAGTACTTC. It codes for CASSEVGVHEQYF.

This chain uses TRBV7-9 with TRBJ1-1, with D possibly TRBD1 on 5 matching bases. Germline V gene lookup returns CDR1 SEHNR and CDR2 FQNEAQ (reference sequence). CDR3 length: 13 residues. The germline V and J ends were trimmed by 6 bases and 2 bases, with 10 bases remaining between them. DNA for the CDR3: TGTGCCAGCAGTCCAGGGAGTAACACTGAAGCTTTCTTT. This gives the protein CASSPGSNTEAFF.

This clonotype was seen only a few times. V gene TRBV5-6 combines with J gene TRBJ2-3; 8 bases fit TRBD2. Germline CDR1 reads SGHDT; CDR2 reads YYEEEE. The V and J ends lost 4 bases and 6 bases, in that order; junction bases with no gene match: 16. This CDR3 is built from 17 residues. CDR3 amino acids: CASSLRYRGGRLDTQYF. DNA of the CDR3: TGTGCCAGCAGCCTCCGTTACCGCGGGGGGCGCCTGGATACGCAGTATTTT.